This T cell receptor (beta chain) emerged from a study of T cell clonotyping in hematopoietic cell transplantation. About this clone: Its matching antigen is unknown.

Germline loops: CDR1 LNHDA, CDR2 SQIVND (reference sequence). CDR3 length equals 14 residues. V lost 7 bases to trimming and J lost 5 bases, with 15 bases between them. The study's findings and limits: Pathologically expanded recipient clonotypes increased progressively from day 30 to day 180 as diversity fell. Higher Inverse Simpson Index values in graft donor and pretransplant recipient predicted broader posttransplant TCR diversity. No sorting was done, leaving CD4 and CD8 contributions mixed. Few recipient clonotypes overlapped donors; over 95% were de novo at given depth.

The method was immunoSEQ multiplex PCR; TCRdb's version includes in-frame clones alone and lacks a portion of them. The sample lists about 41,000 clones; around 95% were seen once. The sequence derives from a man between 25 and 39 years old in good health. Some clones in this sample may be carry-over from other donors' samples. V usage is TRBV19 and J usage is TRBJ2-1; D is unresolved. The sample was peripheral blood mononuclear cells. The CDR3 bases are TGTGCCAGTAATCCGGTACCTCCAAACAATGAGCAGTTCTTC. Its translation is CASNPVPPNNEQFF. Variable domain in full (rest from reference TRBV19 and TRBJ2-1): DGGITQSPKYLFRKEGQNVTLSCEQNLNHDAMYWYRQDPGQGLRLIYYSQIVNDFQKGDIAEGYSVSREKKESFPLTVTSAQKNPTAFYLCASNPVPPNNEQFFGPGTRLTVL.